Following are 7 T cell receptor beta chains from one sample sequenced in a study of spatial heterogeneity in lung cancer. Time point denoted: blood at routine non-recurrence follow-up after resection. One entry per CDR3 protein results from TCRdb running MiXCR on the 5' RACE reads. This sample has 60,000 to 85,000 distinct CDR3 sequences; about 9.5% occur once, and the top ten carry approximately 2%. Sample: PBMCs, taken at follow-up. The receptor source for this set is a female donor with early-stage non-small cell lung cancer.

The chain couples TRBV20-1 to TRBJ2-7; 7 bases match TRBD1. The CDR3 sequence is 14 residues long. The J segment lost 2 bases and the V segment lost 6 bases, leaving 10 bases of the junction unmatched. From germline, CDR1 is DFQATT and CDR2 SNEGSKA (reference sequence). The CDR3 nucleotides are TGCAGTGCGCTATCACAGGGGTTCCCCTACGAGCAGTACTTC. This codes for CSALSQGFPYEQYF.

This clonotype showed up many times. This chain links TRBV27 with TRBJ1-2; 9 bases map to TRBD1. With V trimmed by 8 bases and J by 3 bases, 7 bases remained unmatched. The germline V gene encodes CDR1 MNHEY and CDR2 SMNVEV (reference sequence). The CDR3 covers 14 residues. This CDR3 reads CASSLRDRDYGYTF. The CDR3 DNA follows: TGTGCCAGCTCCTTGAGGGACAGGGACTATGGCTACACCTTC.

This clonotype was detected a few times. The chain joins TRBV18 to TRBJ1-6; D remains unclear. The V end lost 5 bases, the J end lost 14 bases, and 13 bases lay between the germline ends. The CDR3 totals 12 residues. Germline CDR1 is KGHSH and CDR2 is LQKENI. The CDR3 region is CASSMDAGSLHF. For the CDR3, the DNA is TGTGCCAGCTCAATGGACGCCGGGTCCCTCCACTTT.

This chain links TRBV9 with TRBJ2-1; unclear D gene. Germline V lookup: CDR1 SGDLS, CDR2 YYNGEE. The CDR3 length is 12 residues. V lost 0 bases, J lost 9 bases, and 7 bases lay in between. Here the CDR3 reads CASSVEGVEQFF. CDR3 nucleotides: TGTGCCAGCAGCGTAGAGGGTGTTGAGCAGTTCTTC. The full variable domain, its missing parts supplied by reference TRBV9 and TRBJ2-1, is DSGVTQTPKHLITATGQRVTLRCSPRSGDLSVYWYQQSLDQGLQFLIQYYNGEERAKGNILERFSAQQFPDLHSELNLSSLELGDSALYFCASSVEGVEQFFGPGTRLTVL.

About this clonotype itself: A much larger clone is a single base away; this may be a read error. The chain has TRBV7-3 and TRBJ2-1; D possibly corresponds to TRBD1 (5 bases). Trimming left V 5 bases short and J 12 bases short, with 11 bases between. Germline CDR1 reads SGHTA; CDR2 reads FQGTGA. This CDR3 is built from 11 residues. For the CDR3, the DNA is TGTGCCAGCAGCGACAGAACCGTGCAGTTCTTC. Translating gives CASSDRTVQFF.

This clonotype was seen only a few times. The chain uses TRBV5-1 and TRBJ2-5; D tentatively fits TRBD1 or TRBD2 (5 bases each). This CDR3 comprises 15 residues. Germline CDR1 and CDR2: SGHRS and YFSETQ. The V end was cut by 2 bases, the J end by 0 bases, with 11 bases between. The chain's CDR3 is CASSLGTEYQETQYF. The CDR3, as DNA: TGCGCCAGCAGCTTAGGGACCGAGTACCAAGAGACCCAGTACTTC.

This clonotype was seen many times. The chain links TRBV5-4 to TRBJ2-1; D gene unclear. Germline V CDR1 and CDR2: SGHNT, YYREEE (reference sequence). V dropped 6 bases and J dropped 0 bases, with 13 bases sitting between them. The CDR3 has 15 residues. In DNA, the CDR3 is TGTGCCAGCACACTCGATGTAAGCTCCTACAATGAGCAGTTCTTC. Encoded protein: CASTLDVSSYNEQFF.